Shown below are 30 T cell receptor beta chains from a single sample sequenced in a study of shared clonotypes between healthy human individuals. Produced via immunoSEQ multiplex PCR; TCRdb's table is partial and in-frame only. Of a few hundred thousand clones listed, 79% are singletons. Sequencing input: PBMCs. The source of these receptors is a woman between 40 and 55 years old in good health. Some clones in this sample may be carry-over from other donors' samples.

The chain joins TRBV18 to TRBJ2-5; D ambiguous. The CDR3 is 12 residues long. From germline, CDR1 is KGHSH and CDR2 LQKENI. Trimming removed 2 bases from V and 5 bases from J, with 6 bases in between. CDR3 nucleotides: TGTGCCAGCTCACCAGTCTTGGAGACCCAGTACTTC. It translates to CASSPVLETQYF. The full variable domain, rest sourced from reference TRBV18 and TRBJ2-5, is NAGVMQNPRHLVRRRGQEARLRCSPMKGHSHVYWYRQLPEEGLKFMVYLQKENIIDESGMPKERFSAEFPKEGPSILRIQQVVRGDSAAYFCASSPVLETQYFGPGTRLLVL.

V is TRBV27 and J is TRBJ2-1, with 9 bases matching TRBD2. Germline loops: CDR1 MNHEY, CDR2 SMNVEV (reference sequence). CDR3 size: 14 residues. V trimming: 6 bases; J trimming: 6 bases; junction bases outside the gene matches: 6. CDR3 DNA sequence: TGTGCCAGCAGGTACCTAGCGGGAAGCAATGAGCAGTTCTTC. As protein: CASRYLAGSNEQFF.

About this clone itself: The same CDR3 also results from other DNA sequences found in this sample. This chain uses TRBV7-3 with TRBJ2-2, with unresolved D. The V gene's germline CDR1 is SGHTA and CDR2 FQGTGA. The CDR3 extends over 12 amino acids. V was pared by 3 bases and J by 2 bases, with 1 base between. The CDR3 bases are TGTGCCAGCAGCTTCAACACCGGGGAGCTGTTTTTT. Encoded protein: CASSFNTGELFF.

This clone appeared many times. This rearrangement joins TRBV25-1 to TRBJ1-5; TRBD1 might be the D (5 bases). CDR3 size: 16 residues. The germline gives CDR1 MGHDK, CDR2 SYGVNS. The V end lost 11 bases, the J end lost 3 bases, and 23 bases lay between the germline ends. The CDR3 coding sequence is TGTGCCCGGACGTCATCCGGGGGAATCGACAATCAGCCCCAGCATTTT. Translating gives CARTSSGGIDNQPQHF.

This chain joins TRBV10-3 and TRBJ1-2; no reliable D call. Germline V lookup: CDR1 ENHRY, CDR2 SYGVKD. The V and J ends lost 3 bases and 3 bases respectively, with 5 bases between them. The CDR3 runs 12 residues. CDR3 loop: CAISESDYGYTF. The CDR3 DNA follows: TGTGCCATCAGTGAATCAGACTATGGCTACACCTTC.

The chain joins TRBV7-2 to TRBJ2-5; D may be TRBD1 or TRBD2 (5 bases each). The CDR3 spans 14 residues. V lost 2 bases and J lost 5, with 12 bases in between. Germline V gene lookup returns CDR1 SGHTA and CDR2 FQGNSA. The CDR3 sequence: CASSLYAGTETQYF. DNA of the CDR3: TGTGCCAGCAGCTTATATGCAGGGACGGAGACCCAGTACTTC.

This rearrangement joins TRBV5-4 to TRBJ2-1, with TRBD2 matching 8 bases. The CDR3 is made up of 17 amino acids. V lost 5 bases to trimming and J lost 0 bases; unmatched junction nucleotides: 10. Germline CDR1 is SGHNT and CDR2 is YYREEE (reference sequence). The chain's CDR3 is CASRKGRREDSYNEQFF. The DNA of the CDR3 is TGTGCCAGCAGGAAGGGAAGGCGGGAGGACTCCTACAATGAGCAGTTCTTC.

V is TRBV29-1 and J is TRBJ1-1; unclear D gene. This CDR3 spans 14 amino acids. The germline V and J ends were trimmed by 5 bases and 3 bases, with 16 bases remaining between them. Germline CDR1 and CDR2: SQVTM and ANQGSEA. DNA for the CDR3: TGCAGCGTTCCCTCCGGGGTGTTCGACACTGAAGCTTTCTTT. Translated, it gives CSVPSGVFDTEAFF.

The V gene is TRBV28, the J gene TRBJ1-1, with D possibly matching TRBD1 (6 bases). The CDR3 runs to 14 residues. CDR1 and CDR2 (germline): MDHEN, SYDVKM. V dropped 6 bases and J dropped 4 bases, with 15 bases sitting between them. CDR3 sequence: CASSSTGAVTEAFF. For the CDR3, the DNA is TGTGCCAGCAGCTCGACGGGGGCGGTCACTGAAGCTTTCTTT.

As regards this clone: Other DNA sequences in the same sample also yield this CDR3. The chain has TRBV28 and TRBJ2-7; 11 bases align to TRBD1. The germline V gene has CDR1 MDHEN and CDR2 SYDVKM. V lost 2 bases to trimming and J lost 4 bases; unmatched junction nucleotides: 4. This CDR3 spans 15 amino acids. The CDR3 is CASSLPGTGGYEQYF. The DNA for the CDR3 is TGTGCCAGCAGTTTACCGGGGACAGGGGGTTACGAGCAGTACTTC.

This chain links TRBV7-9 with TRBJ2-2, with 7 bases identical to TRBD1. This CDR3 has 16 residues. Germline CDR1 reads SEHNR; CDR2 reads FQNEAQ (reference sequence). Trimming cost V 4 bases and J 4 bases; bases outside gene matches: 9. The CDR3 sequence: CASSSTGFASTGELFF. The DNA for the CDR3 is TGTGCCAGCAGCTCGACAGGGTTTGCATCCACCGGGGAGCTGTTTTTT. Filled out from reference TRBV7-9 and TRBJ2-2, the complete variable domain reads DTGVSQNPRHKITKRGQNVTFRCDPISEHNRLYWYRQTLGQGPEFLTYFQNEAQLEKSRLLSDRFSAERPKGSFSTLEIQRTEQGDSAMYLCASSSTGFASTGELFFGEGSRLTVL.

This clone was seen just once. The rearrangement links TRBV6-1 to TRBJ1-4; tentative D call: TRBD1 (5 bases). Deletions cut 6 bases from V and 6 bases from J, with 17 bases between. CDR3 length equals 15 residues. Germline V gene lookup returns CDR1 MNHNS and CDR2 SASEGT. The CDR3 here is CASSPIGQGYEKLFF. CDR3 in DNA: TGTGCCAGCAGCCCTATAGGGCAGGGTTATGAAAAACTGTTTTTT.

This clone was recorded a few times. The genes are TRBV19 and TRBJ2-1; 12 bases align to TRBD2. The length of the CDR3 is 19 residues. The V segment lost 3 bases and the J segment 5 bases; nucleotides outside the gene matches: 14. CDR1 LNHDA and CDR2 SQIVND come from the germline V gene (reference sequence). The CDR3 loop is CASSMTGGWGLAGHNEQFF. CDR3 nucleotide sequence: TGTGCCAGTAGTATGACAGGGGGATGGGGACTAGCGGGCCACAATGAGCAGTTCTTC.

CDR3 in amino acids: CASWTGYSLAFF. The CDR3 bases are TGTGCCAGTTGGACGGGTTACTCTTTGGCTTTCTTT. V and J are TRBV19 and TRBJ1-1, with D hard to call. Germline CDR1 is LNHDA and CDR2 is SQIVND (reference sequence). Trimming left V 8 bases short and J 11 bases short, with 18 bases between. The CDR3 is made up of 12 amino acids.

The chain employs TRBV7-9 and TRBJ2-3; D possibly uses TRBD1 or TRBD2 (6 bases each). The V gene lost 10 bases and the J gene lost 1 base, with 18 bases spanning the gap. CDR1 is SEHNR and CDR2 is FQNEAQ in the germline V gene (reference sequence). This CDR3 has 15 residues. CDR3 protein: CATAPMGGGTDTQYF. The CDR3 DNA is TGTGCCACCGCCCCGATGGGGGGCGGCACAGATACGCAGTATTTT.

This clone turned up a few times. The junction departs from germline at one end; a sequencing error may be responsible. This chain links TRBV30 with TRBJ1-1; 7 positions match TRBD1. This CDR3 spans 13 amino acids. Germline CDR1 is GTSNPN and CDR2 is SVGIG (reference sequence). Here the CDR3 reads CARRVQGGTEAFF. CDR3 in DNA: TGTGCCCGGAGAGTTCAGGGGGGCACTGAAGCTTTCTTT.

Worth noting for this clone: In the same sample, other DNA sequences code for this CDR3. The V call is TRBV19, the J call TRBJ2-5, with TRBD1 as a possible D gene (6 bases). Germline V lookup: CDR1 LNHDA, CDR2 SQIVND (reference sequence). The length of the CDR3 is 13 residues. Trimming took 2 bases from V and 3 from J, leaving 7 bases between them. The CDR3 DNA reads as TGTGCCAGTAGTATAAACAGGGAAGAGACCCAGTACTTC. The encoded protein is CASSINREETQYF.

J is TRBJ1-5 and V is TRBV7-6; D uncertain. CDR1 SGHVS and CDR2 FNYEAQ come from the germline V gene. The ends were cut back, 0 bases at V and 7 bases at J, with 16 bases in the middle. The CDR3 is made up of 16 amino acids. The CDR3 DNA sequence: TGTGCCAGCAGCTTAGCGCTCCCGGGAACGGGACAGCCCCAGCATTTT. As protein: CASSLALPGTGQPQHF.

On this clone: A far more abundant clone sits one base away, making this likely a read error. Additional DNA sequences in this sample encode the identical CDR3. The V call is TRBV6-6, the J call TRBJ2-2, with D tentatively TRBD1 or TRBD2 (5 bases each). Germline V lookup: CDR1 MNHNY, CDR2 SVGAGI (reference sequence). This CDR3 has 14 residues. The DNA of the CDR3 is TGTGCCAGCAGGTCAGGGACGGACACCGTGGAGCTGTTTTTT. Its protein is CASRSGTDTVELFF.

The chain links TRBV11-1 to TRBJ2-3, with TRBD2 identical over 7 bases. This CDR3 region has 13 residues. Germline V gene data show CDR1 as SGHAT and CDR2 as FQDESV (reference sequence). J gave up 6 bases and V 2 bases, and 2 bases lay outside the gene matches. DNA of the CDR3: TGTGCCAGCAGCTTAATGGGGGGGGATACGCAGTATTTT. Protein: CASSLMGGDTQYF. Drawing the rest from reference TRBV11-1 and TRBJ2-3, the complete variable domain is EAEVAQSPRYKITEKSQAVAFWCDPISGHATLYWYRQILGQGPELLVQFQDESVVDDSQLPKDRFSAERLKGVDSTLKIQPAELGDSAMYLCASSLMGGDTQYFGPGTRLTVL.

The CDR3 DNA follows: TGTGCCTGGAGTGGTGGGAGCTCCTACAATGAGCAGTTCTTC. This encodes CAWSGGSSYNEQFF. The V and J genes are TRBV30 and TRBJ2-1; D is possibly TRBD2 (5 bases). Trimming took 1 base from V and 0 from J, leaving 7 bases between them. Germline lookup yields CDR1 GTSNPN and CDR2 SVGIG (reference sequence). The CDR3 runs to 14 residues.

The table lists this clone with a count of one. This chain links TRBV19 with TRBJ1-5; D is perhaps TRBD1 (6 bases). V was clipped by 5 bases and J by 7 bases, with 24 bases between them. This CDR3 contains 17 residues. Per germline, CDR1 LNHDA and CDR2 SQIVND (reference sequence). The CDR3 DNA reads TGTGCCAGTAGTTCGGTCCTCCAGGGGCTCGAGAGGCAGCCCCAGCATTTT. Translation: CASSSVLQGLERQPQHF.

This clone was seen a few times. The chain links TRBV27 to TRBJ2-3, with no clear D. V was shortened by 4 bases and J by 2 bases, with 4 bases between the two germline ends. The germline V gene encodes CDR1 MNHEY and CDR2 SMNVEV (reference sequence). This CDR3 comprises 12 residues. In nucleotides, the CDR3 is TGTGCCAGCAGTTCCCACACAGATACGCAGTATTTT. Protein sequence: CASSSHTDTQYF.

This clone was seen repeatedly, ten times or more. The V gene is TRBV7-2, the J gene TRBJ2-1; either TRBD1 or TRBD2 may fit D (5 bases each). The V and J ends lost 6 bases and 0 bases respectively, with 12 bases between them. The CDR3 runs 15 residues. Per germline, CDR1 SGHTA and CDR2 FQGNSA. CDR3 in DNA: TGTGCCAGCAGTCGGGACCTCCTCTCCTACAATGAGCAGTTCTTC. Amino acids: CASSRDLLSYNEQFF.

This clone was seen a few times. The rearrangement uses TRBV30 and TRBJ1-5; 7 nucleotides align to TRBD1. The CDR3 is made up of 13 amino acids. J gave up 6 bases and V 1 base, and 3 bases lay outside the gene matches. CDR1 and CDR2 from the germline V gene are GTSNPN and SVGIG (reference sequence). The chain's CDR3 is CAWSGQGVQPQHF. As DNA, the CDR3 is TGTGCCTGGAGTGGACAGGGTGTTCAGCCCCAGCATTTT.

This chain links TRBV7-3 with TRBJ2-1; a weak D match, TRBD2 (5 bases). With 2 bases removed from V and 8 bases from J, the gap between germline ends came to 7 bases. From germline, CDR1 is SGHTA and CDR2 FQGTGA. The CDR3 is made up of 12 amino acids. The CDR3 spells CASSLVEDEQFF. The CDR3 nucleotides read TGTGCCAGCAGCTTAGTGGAGGATGAGCAGTTCTTC.

This clone was seen more than once but under ten times. The sample contains more than one DNA sequence encoding this CDR3. The genes are TRBV28 and TRBJ2-2; no definite D call. CDR1 and CDR2 from the germline V gene are MDHEN and SYDVKM. V shed 2 bases and J shed 4 bases, with 5 bases lying between them. The CDR3 has 13 residues. The chain's CDR3 is CASSLESTGELFF. CDR3 DNA: TGTGCCAGCAGTTTAGAGAGCACCGGGGAGCTGTTTTTT.

The chain combines TRBV7-6 with TRBJ2-3, with D hard to call. CDR1 is SGHVS, CDR2 FNYEAQ, per germline. V was shortened by 4 bases and J by 2 bases, with 10 bases between the two germline ends. This CDR3 is 14 amino acids long. The CDR3, as DNA: TGTGCCAGCAGCTCGTCCTTCAACACAGATACGCAGTATTTT. Translation gives CASSSSFNTDTQYF.

This chain connects TRBV9 to TRBJ1-2; the D is unclear. CDR1 is SGDLS and CDR2 is YYNGEE in the germline V gene. The CDR3 has 15 amino acids. V was clipped by 4 bases and J by 4 bases, with 17 bases between them. The CDR3 nucleotides read TGTGCCAGCAGCCCGAGGCCTTTTTCTTCCTATGGCTACACCTTC. This sequence encodes CASSPRPFSSYGYTF.

The chain uses TRBV29-1 and TRBJ2-5; D is uncertain. The CDR3 consists of 11 residues. V gave up 1 base and J gave up 5 bases, with 5 bases separating them. CDR1 is SQVTM and CDR2 is ANQGSEA in the germline V gene. In DNA form, the CDR3 reads TGCAGCGTTGAAGTGGTTGAGACCCAGTACTTC. This sequence encodes CSVEVVETQYF.